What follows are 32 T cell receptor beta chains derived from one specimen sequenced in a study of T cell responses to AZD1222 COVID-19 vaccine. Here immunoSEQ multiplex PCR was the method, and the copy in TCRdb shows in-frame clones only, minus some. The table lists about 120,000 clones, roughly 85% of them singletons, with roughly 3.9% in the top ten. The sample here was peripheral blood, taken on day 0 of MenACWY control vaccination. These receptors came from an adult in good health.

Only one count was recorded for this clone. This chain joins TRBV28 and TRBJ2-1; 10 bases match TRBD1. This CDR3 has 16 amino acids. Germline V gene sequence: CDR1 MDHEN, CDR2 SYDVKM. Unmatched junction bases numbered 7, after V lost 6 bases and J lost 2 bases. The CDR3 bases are TGTGCCAGCAGACCAGGGGGGACAGGGGCCTACAATGAGCAGTTCTTC. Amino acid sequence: CASRPGGTGAYNEQFF. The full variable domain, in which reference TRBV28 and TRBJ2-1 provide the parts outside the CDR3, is DVKVTQSSRYLVKRTGEKVFLECVQDMDHENMFWYRQDPGLGLRLIYFSYDVKMKEKGDIPEGYSVSREKKERFSLILESASTNQTSMYLCASRPGGTGAYNEQFFGPGTRLTVL.

CDR3 protein: CASSPSSQGYGYTF. The CDR3 DNA follows: TGTGCCAGCAGTCCCTCTTCACAGGGTTATGGCTACACCTTC. The chain links TRBV27 to TRBJ1-2; possible D gene TRBD1, 6 bases. This CDR3 is 14 amino acids long. The germline CDR1 and CDR2 sequences are MNHEY and SMNVEV (reference sequence). V was shortened by 5 bases and J by 5 bases, with 15 bases between the two germline ends.

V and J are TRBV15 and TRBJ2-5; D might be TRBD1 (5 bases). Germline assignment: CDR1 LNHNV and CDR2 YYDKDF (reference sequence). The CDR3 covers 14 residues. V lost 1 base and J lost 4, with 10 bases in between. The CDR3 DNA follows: TGTGCCACCAGCAGAGGAGACAGTGCAGAGACCCAGTACTTC. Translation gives CATSRGDSAETQYF.

The CDR3 sequence: CASSSSRALNSPLHF. Here the CDR3 DNA reads TGTGCCAGCAGCTCCAGCCGGGCCCTAAATTCACCCCTCCACTTT. This chain links TRBV7-3 with TRBJ1-6; D is unresolved. CDR1 is SGHTA and CDR2 is FQGTGA in the germline V gene. The CDR3 loop spans 15 amino acids. V lost 4 bases and J lost 7, with 14 bases in between.

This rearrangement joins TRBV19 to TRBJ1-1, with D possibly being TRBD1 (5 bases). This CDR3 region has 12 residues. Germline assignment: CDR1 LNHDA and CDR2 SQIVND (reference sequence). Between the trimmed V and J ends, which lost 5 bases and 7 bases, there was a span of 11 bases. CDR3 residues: CASSPGYVEAFF. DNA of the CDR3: TGTGCCAGTAGTCCAGGGTACGTTGAAGCTTTCTTT.

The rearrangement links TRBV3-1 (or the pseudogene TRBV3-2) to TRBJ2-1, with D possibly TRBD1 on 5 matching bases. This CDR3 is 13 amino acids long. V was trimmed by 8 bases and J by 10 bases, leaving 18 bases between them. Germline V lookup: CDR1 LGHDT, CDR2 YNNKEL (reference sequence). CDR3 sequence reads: CASASQGLSEQFF. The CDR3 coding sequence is TGTGCCAGCGCTAGTCAGGGCTTAAGCGAGCAGTTCTTC.

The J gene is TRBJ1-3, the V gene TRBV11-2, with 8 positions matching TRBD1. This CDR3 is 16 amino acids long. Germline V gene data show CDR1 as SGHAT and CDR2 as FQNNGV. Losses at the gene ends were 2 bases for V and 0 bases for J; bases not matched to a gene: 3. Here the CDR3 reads CASSLWTGHSGNTIYF. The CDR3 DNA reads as TGTGCCAGCAGCTTATGGACAGGGCACTCTGGAAACACCATATATTTT.

CDR3 nucleotides: TGTGCCAGCAGACCTGGGACTCTTGATAATTCACCCCTCCACTTT. Protein product: CASRPGTLDNSPLHF. The genes are TRBV4-2 and TRBJ1-6; D is possibly TRBD1 (5 bases). Germline V gene lookup returns CDR1 LGHNA and CDR2 YNFKEQ. The CDR3 has 15 residues. Trimming left V 6 bases short and J 5 bases short, with 14 bases between.

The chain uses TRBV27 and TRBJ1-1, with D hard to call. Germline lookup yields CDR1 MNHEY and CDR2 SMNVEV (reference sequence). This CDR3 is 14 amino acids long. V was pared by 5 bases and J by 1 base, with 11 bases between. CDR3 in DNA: TGTGCCAGCAGTCCCCGCCGACAGAACACTGAAGCTTTCTTT. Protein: CASSPRRQNTEAFF.

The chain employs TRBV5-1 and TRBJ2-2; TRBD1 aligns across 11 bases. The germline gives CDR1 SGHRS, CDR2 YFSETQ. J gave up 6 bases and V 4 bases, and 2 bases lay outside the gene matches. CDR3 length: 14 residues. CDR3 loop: CASSPGQGAGELFF. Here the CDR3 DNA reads TGCGCCAGCAGCCCGGGACAGGGGGCCGGGGAGCTGTTTTTT.

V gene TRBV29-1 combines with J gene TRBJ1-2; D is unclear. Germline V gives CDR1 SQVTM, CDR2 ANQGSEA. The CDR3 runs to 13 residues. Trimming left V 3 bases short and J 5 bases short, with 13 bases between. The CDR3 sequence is CSVDPGPRYGYTF. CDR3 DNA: TGCAGCGTTGACCCCGGACCAAGATATGGCTACACCTTC.

CDR3 amino acids: CASSSSAGGRSYNEQFF. In DNA form, the CDR3 reads TGTGCCAGCAGTTCCTCCGCGGGGGGTCGTTCTTACAATGAGCAGTTCTTC. This sequence joins TRBV6-2 or TRBV6-3 and TRBJ2-1, with 8 positions matching TRBD2. The V segment lost 4 bases and the J segment 4 bases; nucleotides outside the gene matches: 12. The CDR3 covers 17 residues. Per germline, CDR1 MNHEY and CDR2 SVGEGT.

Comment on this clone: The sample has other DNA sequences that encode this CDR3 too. The CDR3 region has the DNA TGCGCCAGCAGCCTAGGGGGCAACTATGGCTACACCTTC. Its protein product is CASSLGGNYGYTF. V is TRBV5-1 and J is TRBJ1-2, with 7 bases identical to TRBD1. The CDR3 has 13 amino acids. Germline values: CDR1 SGHRS, CDR2 YFSETQ. The trim removed 4 bases at V and 2 bases at J, leaving 2 bases unmatched.

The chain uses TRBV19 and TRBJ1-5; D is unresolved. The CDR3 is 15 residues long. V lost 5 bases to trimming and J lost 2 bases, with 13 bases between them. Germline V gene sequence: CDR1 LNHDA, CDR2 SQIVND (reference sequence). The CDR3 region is CASSPRRSGNQPQHF. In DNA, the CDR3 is TGTGCCAGTAGTCCACGCCGATCGGGCAATCAGCCCCAGCATTTT.

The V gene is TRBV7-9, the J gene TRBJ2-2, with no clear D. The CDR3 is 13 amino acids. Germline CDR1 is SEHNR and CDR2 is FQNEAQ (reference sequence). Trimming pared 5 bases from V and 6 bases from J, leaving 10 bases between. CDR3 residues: CASSTTPAGELFF. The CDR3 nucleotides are TGTGCCAGCAGCACCACCCCGGCCGGGGAGCTGTTTTTT.

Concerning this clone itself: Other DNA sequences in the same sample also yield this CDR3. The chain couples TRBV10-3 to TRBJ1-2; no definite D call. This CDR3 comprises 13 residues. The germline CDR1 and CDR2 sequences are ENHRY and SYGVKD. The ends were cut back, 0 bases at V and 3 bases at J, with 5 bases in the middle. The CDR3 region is CAISESQDYGYTF. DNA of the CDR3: TGTGCCATCAGTGAGTCCCAAGACTATGGCTACACCTTC.

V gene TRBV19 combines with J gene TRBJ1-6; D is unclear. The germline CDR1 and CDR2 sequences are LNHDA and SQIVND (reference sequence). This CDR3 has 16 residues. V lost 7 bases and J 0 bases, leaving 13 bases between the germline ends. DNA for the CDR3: TGTGCCAGTACTGAAACGCTTAACTCCTATAATTCACCCCTCCACTTT. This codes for CASTETLNSYNSPLHF.

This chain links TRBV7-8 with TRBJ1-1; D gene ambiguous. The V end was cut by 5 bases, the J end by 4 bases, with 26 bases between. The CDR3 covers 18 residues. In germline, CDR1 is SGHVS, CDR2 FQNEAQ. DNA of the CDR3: TGTGCCAGCAGCCCCCGAAGTGCCCCCCGGGGAGGTAGCACTGAAGCTTTCTTT. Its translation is CASSPRSAPRGGSTEAFF.

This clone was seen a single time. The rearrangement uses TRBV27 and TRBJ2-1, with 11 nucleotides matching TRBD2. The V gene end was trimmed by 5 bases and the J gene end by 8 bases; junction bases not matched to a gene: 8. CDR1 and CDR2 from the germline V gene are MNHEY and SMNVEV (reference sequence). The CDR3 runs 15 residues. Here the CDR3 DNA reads TGTGCCAGCAGTGGCGGGACTAGCGGTTGGGATGAGCAGTTCTTC. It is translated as CASSGGTSGWDEQFF.

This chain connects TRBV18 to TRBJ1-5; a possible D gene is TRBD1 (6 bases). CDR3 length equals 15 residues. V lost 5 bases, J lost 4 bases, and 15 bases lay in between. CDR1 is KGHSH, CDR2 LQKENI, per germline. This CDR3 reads CASSLTGPPNQPQHF. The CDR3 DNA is TGTGCCAGCTCATTAACAGGGCCTCCGAATCAGCCCCAGCATTTT.

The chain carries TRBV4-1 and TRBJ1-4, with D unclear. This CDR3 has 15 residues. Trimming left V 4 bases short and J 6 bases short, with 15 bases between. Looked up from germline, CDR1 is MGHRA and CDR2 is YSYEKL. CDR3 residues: CASSLLGRVYEKLFF. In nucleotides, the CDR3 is TGCGCCAGCAGCCTCCTCGGGCGGGTTTATGAAAAACTGTTTTTT.

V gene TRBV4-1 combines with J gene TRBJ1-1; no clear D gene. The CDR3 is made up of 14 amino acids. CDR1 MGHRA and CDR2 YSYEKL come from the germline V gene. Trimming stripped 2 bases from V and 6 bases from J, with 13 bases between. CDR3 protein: CASSQSHGPAEAFF. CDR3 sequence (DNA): TGCGCCAGCAGCCAAAGTCACGGTCCCGCTGAAGCTTTCTTT.

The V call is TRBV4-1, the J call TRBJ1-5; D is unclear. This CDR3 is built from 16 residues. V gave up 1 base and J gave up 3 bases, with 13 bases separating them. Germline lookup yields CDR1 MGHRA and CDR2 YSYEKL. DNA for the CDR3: TGCGCCAGCAGCCAAGGGGAGGTAGGAAACAATCAGCCCCAGCATTTT. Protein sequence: CASSQGEVGNNQPQHF.

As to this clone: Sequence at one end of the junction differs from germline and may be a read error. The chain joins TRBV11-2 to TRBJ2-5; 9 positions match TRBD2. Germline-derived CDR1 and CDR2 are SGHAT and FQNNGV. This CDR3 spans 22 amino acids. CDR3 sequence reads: CASSLEPLSSLAGARLKETQYF. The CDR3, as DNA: TGTGCCAGCAGTTTAGAACCCCTCTCCTCTTTAGCGGGGGCCCGGCTAAAAGAGACCCAGTACTTC.

CDR3 bases: TGCACCTGCGGATTTGGCTATGGCTACACCTTC. This sequence encodes CTCGFGYGYTF. The chain employs TRBV20-1 and TRBJ1-2; D not resolved. Germline lookup yields CDR1 DFQATT and CDR2 SNEGSKA (reference sequence). The CDR3 has 11 residues.

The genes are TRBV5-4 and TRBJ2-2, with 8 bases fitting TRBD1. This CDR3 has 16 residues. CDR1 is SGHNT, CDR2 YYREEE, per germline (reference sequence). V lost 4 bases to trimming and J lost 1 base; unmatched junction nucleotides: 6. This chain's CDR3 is CASSPGQARNTGELFF. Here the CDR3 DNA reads TGTGCCAGCAGCCCGGGACAGGCGCGGAACACCGGGGAGCTGTTTTTT.

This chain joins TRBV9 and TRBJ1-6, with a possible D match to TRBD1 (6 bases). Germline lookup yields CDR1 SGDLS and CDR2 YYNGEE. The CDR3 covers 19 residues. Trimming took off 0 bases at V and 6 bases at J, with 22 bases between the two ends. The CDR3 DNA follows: TGTGCCAGCAGCGTAGGAGGGGGGCGTCTCCTCTCGGGTAATTCACCCCTCCACTTT. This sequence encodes CASSVGGGRLLSGNSPLHF.

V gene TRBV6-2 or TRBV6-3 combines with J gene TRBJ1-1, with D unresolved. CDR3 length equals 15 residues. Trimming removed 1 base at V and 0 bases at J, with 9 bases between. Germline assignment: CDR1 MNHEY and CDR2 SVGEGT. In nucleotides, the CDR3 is TGTGCCAGCAGTTACTTGGTCCCGGTGAACACTGAAGCTTTCTTT. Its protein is CASSYLVPVNTEAFF.

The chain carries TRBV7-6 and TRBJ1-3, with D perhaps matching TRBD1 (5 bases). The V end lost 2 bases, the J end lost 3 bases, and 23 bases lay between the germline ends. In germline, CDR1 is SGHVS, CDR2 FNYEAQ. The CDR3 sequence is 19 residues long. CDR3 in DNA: TGTGCCAGCAGCTTACAGCATGGCTCGGCAGGGCAATTTGGAAACACCATATATTTT. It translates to CASSLQHGSAGQFGNTIYF.

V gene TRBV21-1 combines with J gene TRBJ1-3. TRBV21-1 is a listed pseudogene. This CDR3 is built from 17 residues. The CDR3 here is CASSRREATLSGNTIYF. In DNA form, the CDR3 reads TGTGCCAGCAGCAGAAGGGAAGCCACGCTCTCTGGAAACACCATATATTTT.

The CDR3 DNA reads as TGTGCCAGCATCCTATCGACAGTCTCTGGAAACACCATATATTTT. It codes for CASILSTVSGNTIYF. The V gene is TRBV6-6, the J gene TRBJ1-3, with a weak D call TRBD1 (5 bases). In germline, CDR1 is MNHNY, CDR2 SVGAGI (reference sequence). Trimming removed 7 bases at V and 0 bases at J, with 13 bases between. This CDR3 has 15 residues.

Here the CDR3 reads CASWGDTQYF. The DNA for the CDR3 is TGTGCCAGTTGGGGGGATACGCAGTATTTT. The V call is TRBV19, the J call TRBJ2-3; D is tentatively TRBD1 or TRBD2 (5 bases each). The CDR3 is made up of 10 amino acids. Per the germline V gene, CDR1 is LNHDA and CDR2 is SQIVND (reference sequence). V was pared by 8 bases and J by 6 bases, with 6 bases between.